This is a list of T cell receptor beta chains from one sample in a study of Ad26.COV2.S vaccination and SARS-CoV-2 variants. Measured with immunoSEQ multiplex PCR; TCRdb has only the in-frame clones, and not every one. The table shows hundreds of thousands of clones, with around 82% occurring only once. The sample was peripheral blood, taken in a trial of Ad26.COV2.S vaccine versus placebo. The receptor source for this set is a person between 18 and 65 years old who received the Ad26.COV2.S COVID-19 vaccine or a placebo. Each CDR3 is given with its conserved first and last residue. The order of the fields is V gene, J gene, clone size, D gene, CDR3 DNA, CDR3 protein. The D gene is left open where the match is weak. The size entry is marked missing in some rows and otherwise reads once, few, many or a size class.

>TRBV3-1/TRBV3-2|TRBJ2-1|-|-
TGTGCCAGCAGCCAAGATGCGGTCGAAGATGAGCAGTTCTTC
CASSQDAVEDEQFF
>TRBV6-5|TRBJ1-2|-|TRBD1
TGTGCCAGCAGTAACCGGGACAGGGTCTATGGCTACACCTTC
CASSNRDRVYGYTF
>TRBV11-2|TRBJ2-1|-|TRBD2
TGTGCCAGCAGCCGAGGGATTGGGACTAGCGGTTACAATGAGCAGTTCTTC
CASSRGIGTSGYNEQFF
>TRBV13|TRBJ2-7|-|-
TGTGCCAGCAGCTTAAAGAACCTCAGGGTGGGCGAACCCCACGAGCAGTACTTC
CASSLKNLRVGEPHEQYF
>TRBV7-9|TRBJ1-2|few|TRBD1
TGTGCCGGAGGACAGGGGGCGCTTGGCTACACCTTC
CAGGQGALGYTF
>TRBV5-4|TRBJ2-7|-|-
TGTGCCAGCAGCTTCGGTCAGTTTGGAGAGCTTGAGCAGTACTTC
CASSFGQFGELEQYF
>TRBV3-1/TRBV3-2|TRBJ2-7|-|-
TGTGCCAGCAGCCCCCAGAACTCCTACGAGCAGTACTTC
CASSPQNSYEQYF
>TRBV6-6|TRBJ1-2|few|-
TGTGCCAGCAGCCGAACCGGCCCCTCCAGTTCCGTTAACTATGGCTACACCTTC
CASSRTGPSSSVNYGYTF
>TRBV30|TRBJ2-1|once|-
TGTGCCTGGAGCCACCAACGCGGGAACTCCTACAATGAGCAGTTCTTC
CAWSHQRGNSYNEQFF
>TRBV5-1|TRBJ2-5|-|TRBD1
TGCGCCAGCAGCGCCGGGACAGGAGACGAGACCCAGTACTTC
CASSAGTGDETQYF
>TRBV15|TRBJ2-7|-|-
TGTGCCACCAGCGCACGAAGGGGCGAGCAGTACTTC
CATSARRGEQYF
>TRBV27|TRBJ1-2|-|TRBD1
TGTGCCAGCAGTTCACCTACAGGGGGCGCGGGGTATGGCTACACCTTC
CASSSPTGGAGYGYTF
>TRBV19|TRBJ1-5|-|-
TGTGCCAGCACCGAGACCGGGGGCCTCAATCAGCCCCAGCATTTT
CASTETGGLNQPQHF
>TRBV12-5|TRBJ2-1|-|-
TGTGCTAGTGGTGCGACCTACAATGAGCAGTTCTTC
CASGATYNEQFF
>TRBV19|TRBJ1-1|-|TRBD1
TGTGCCAGCTTAACCAGGGGGGGGCCCTTGAACACTGAAGCTTTCTTT
CASLTRGGPLNTEAFF
>TRBV27|TRBJ1-2|few|-
TGTGCCAGCAGTTTTGGGGGGAGGAACTATGGCTACACCTTC
CASSFGGRNYGYTF
>TRBV29-1|TRBJ2-5|once|-
TGCAGCGTTGTAGGGGAGACCCAGTACTTC
CSVVGETQYF
>TRBV29-1|TRBJ1-2|-|-
TGCAGCGCAAACTGGGACACTTCTAACTATGGCTACACCTTC
CSANWDTSNYGYTF
>TRBV4-2|TRBJ2-1|-|TRBD1
TGTGCCAGCAGCCAAGCAGGGGGTCCGTACAATGAGCAGTTCTTC
CASSQAGGPYNEQFF
>TRBV25-1|TRBJ2-7|-|TRBD1
TGTGCCAGCAGTGATAGGGGGCCCGAGCAGTACTTC
CASSDRGPEQYF
>TRBV3-1/TRBV3-2|TRBJ2-4|few|-
TGTGCCCCCAGGGGTAGGGAATGCAAAAACATTCAGTACTTC
CAPRGRECKNIQYF
>TRBV6-2/TRBV6-3|TRBJ2-1|-|-
TGTGCCAGCAGTTGGGGGACTCACAATGAGCAGTTCTTC
CASSWGTHNEQFF
>TRBV28|TRBJ1-5|-|-
TGTGCCAGCAGTCGACCAGATTATAGCAATCAGCCCCAGCATTTT
CASSRPDYSNQPQHF
>TRBV4-1|TRBJ1-3|-|-
TGCGCCAGCAGTGAATTAGTCCGCTCTGGAAACACCATATATTTT
CASSELVRSGNTIYF
>TRBV6-1|TRBJ2-1|-|-
TGTGCCAGCAGTGATTTGTTAGCGGCCAGTGAGCAGTTCTTC
CASSDLLAASEQFF
>TRBV2|TRBJ1-1|-|-
TGTGCCAGCAGTGGGGTAACTGGGTCTGAAGCTTTCTTT
CASSGVTGSEAFF
>TRBV4-2|TRBJ2-5|-|-
TGTGCCAGCACCCAGGGGAGGGGGCGCGGAGAGACCCAGTACTTC
CASTQGRGRGETQYF
>TRBV2|TRBJ1-2|few|-
TGTGCCCGCGGGGGGACGGGGGGAGCGCCCAATGGCTACACCTTC
CARGGTGGAPNGYTF
>TRBV14|TRBJ1-4|once|TRBD1
TGTGCCAGCAGCCAAGATGTATGGGACAGGGATGAAAAACTGTTTTTT
CASSQDVWDRDEKLFF
>TRBV30|TRBJ1-5|-|TRBD1
TGTGCCTTGAGGACAGGGGGAGGTGGTCAGCCCCAGCATTTT
CALRTGGGGQPQHF
>TRBV28|TRBJ2-1|-|-
TGTGCCAGCAGAAACAGGGAAAGCTCCTACAATGAGCAGTTCTTC
CASRNRESSYNEQFF
>TRBV7-8|TRBJ2-2|-|-
TGTGCCAGCAGCTTCCAGGCCGCGAACACCGGGGAGCTGTTTTTT
CASSFQAANTGELFF
>TRBV5-1|TRBJ1-1|-|-
TGCGCCAGCAGCTTAGAGGTGGGAACTGAAGCTTTCTTT
CASSLEVGTEAFF
>TRBV15|TRBJ2-7|-|-
TGTGCCACCAGCAGAGCAGGGTCGGGGCGCGAGCAGTACTTC
CATSRAGSGREQYF
>TRBV4-3|TRBJ1-6|-|-
TGCGCCAGCAGCTCGGACACTTCACCCCTCCACTTT
CASSSDTSPLHF
>TRBV2|TRBJ1-1|-|-
TGTGCCAGCATAGCTACAGGTAGCGCTTTCTTT
CASIATGSAFF
>TRBV2|TRBJ2-6|-|-
TGTGCCAGCATGGGTAACTCTGGGGCCAACGTCCTGACTTTC
CASMGNSGANVLTF
>TRBV6-4|TRBJ2-1|few|TRBD1
TGTGCCAGCAGCTTACAGGGGGACTCCTACAATGAGCAGTTCTTC
CASSLQGDSYNEQFF
>TRBV9|TRBJ1-6|-|TRBD1
TGTGCCAGCAGTACTCAGGGGGCTGCATCCTATAATTCACCCCTCCACTTT
CASSTQGAASYNSPLHF
>TRBV7-2|TRBJ2-5|-|TRBD2
TGTGCCAGCAGCTTAGCGAGAGCGGGGGGACAAGAGACCCAGTACTTC
CASSLARAGGQETQYF
>TRBV27|TRBJ2-7|-|-
TGTGCCAGCAGTTTATCAGGATACGAGCAGTACTTC
CASSLSGYEQYF
>TRBV4-1|TRBJ2-2|once|-
TGCGCCAGCAGCCGCCAGGAAACCGGGGAGCTGTTTTTT
CASSRQETGELFF
>TRBV29-1|TRBJ1-1|-|-
TGCAGCGTCGGGGGGTCCGAAGCTTTCTTT
CSVGGSEAFF
>TRBV11-2|TRBJ1-3|-|-
TGTGCCAGCAGCTTAGCTGGAAACACCATATATTTT
CASSLAGNTIYF
>TRBV18|TRBJ2-7|-|-
TGTGCCAGCTCACCGGACAGTAACTCCTACGAGCAGTACTTC
CASSPDSNSYEQYF
>TRBV10-1|TRBJ2-7|-|TRBD2
TGCGCCAGCAGCCGGGGACTAGCTTTCGAGCAGTACTTC
CASSRGLAFEQYF
>TRBV5-1|TRBJ2-3|-|TRBD2
TGCGCCAGCAGCCCCGGAGGGCTAGCGGGGGGAGCCCCAGATACGCAGTATTTT
CASSPGGLAGGAPDTQYF
>TRBV6-5|TRBJ2-2|few|TRBD1
TGTGCCAGTGGACAGGGACCGAACACCGGGGAGCTGTTTTTT
CASGQGPNTGELFF
>TRBV12-5|TRBJ2-7|-|TRBD1
TGTGCTAGTGGCCCCCAGGGGGCCTACGAGCAGTACTTC
CASGPQGAYEQYF
>TRBV5-1|TRBJ2-1|-|-
TGCGCCAGCAGAATAGCGGTTAGCTCCTACAATGAGCAGTTCTTC
CASRIAVSSYNEQFF
>TRBV5-1|TRBJ1-2|once|TRBD1
TGCGCCAGCAGCTCAAACCCCGGGACAGGATCCTATGGCTACACCTTC
CASSSNPGTGSYGYTF
>TRBV19|TRBJ1-5|few|-
TGTGCCAGTAGTATAAAGGGGAGCAATCAGCCCCAGCATTTT
CASSIKGSNQPQHF
>TRBV6-5|TRBJ2-1|-|TRBD1
TGTGCCAGCAGTAAACAGGGGTCGGGCAATGAGCAGTTCTTC
CASSKQGSGNEQFF
>TRBV18|TRBJ2-7|-|-
TGTGCCAGCTCACCATCAGCTGCCAGGGGAGAGCAGTACTTC
CASSPSAARGEQYF
>TRBV5-1|TRBJ1-6|few|-
TGCGCCAGCAGCCCCGGTGTCCGGACTTCACCCCTCCACTTT
CASSPGVRTSPLHF
>TRBV18|TRBJ2-7|-|-
TGTGCCAGCTCACCACGATCGGGTCTCTACGAGCAGTACTTC
CASSPRSGLYEQYF
>TRBV5-1|TRBJ1-2|-|-
TGCGCCAGCAGCCTGGGGGGCTCGTCGGGGAACTATGGCTACACCTTC
CASSLGGSSGNYGYTF
>TRBV4-1|TRBJ1-1|-|-
TGCGCCAGCAGCCAAGCGACAGGATTGAACACTGAAGCTTTCTTT
CASSQATGLNTEAFF
>TRBV6-2/TRBV6-3|TRBJ1-1|-|-
TGTGCCAGCAGTTACGCCGGCAAGAACACTGAAGCTTTCTTT
CASSYAGKNTEAFF
>TRBV11-2|TRBJ2-1|once|-
TGTGCCAGCAGCTTATTGTACAATGAGCAGTTCTTC
CASSLLYNEQFF